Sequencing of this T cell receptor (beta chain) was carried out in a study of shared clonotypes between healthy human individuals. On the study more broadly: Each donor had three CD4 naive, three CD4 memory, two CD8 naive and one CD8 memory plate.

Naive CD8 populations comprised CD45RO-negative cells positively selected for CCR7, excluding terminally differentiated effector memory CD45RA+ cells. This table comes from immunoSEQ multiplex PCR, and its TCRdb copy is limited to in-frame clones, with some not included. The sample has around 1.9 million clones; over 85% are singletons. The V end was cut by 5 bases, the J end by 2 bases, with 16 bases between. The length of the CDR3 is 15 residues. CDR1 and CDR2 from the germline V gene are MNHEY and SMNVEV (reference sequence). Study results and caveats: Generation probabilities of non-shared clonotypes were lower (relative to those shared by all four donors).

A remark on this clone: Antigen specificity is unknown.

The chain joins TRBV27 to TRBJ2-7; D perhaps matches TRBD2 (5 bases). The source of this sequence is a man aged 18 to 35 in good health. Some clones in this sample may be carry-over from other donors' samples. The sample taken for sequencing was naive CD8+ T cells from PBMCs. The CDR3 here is CASSNRGAAAYEQYF. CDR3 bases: TGTGCCAGCAGTAACCGGGGAGCAGCAGCCTACGAGCAGTACTTC.